This TCR beta chain originates from a study of T cells in Graves' hyperthyroidism and ophthalmopathy. Enrolled ophthalmopathy patients presented with a Clinical Activity Score of at least 3, a NOSPECS grade of at least 4, and disease duration under 3 months. Extraction of PBMCs used roughly 9.3 ml of fresh peripheral blood. Whole-study results and caveats: Prediction of ophthalmopathy progression came a median roughly 6.7 months pre-onset.

RNA transcripts provided the source from which TCR beta CDR3 regions were amplified. The HTBI primer set served for first-round RT-PCR of the TCR CDR3. TCRdb independently ran MiXCR on the multiplex PCR reads; one entry per CDR3 protein. The table records roughly 500,000 distinct CDR3 sequences, roughly 16% of them present only once. This clonotype was seen repeatedly, ten times or more. Its cognate antigen is unknown. Germline V gene sequence: CDR1 SGHTA, CDR2 FQGTGA. The CDR3 contains 16 residues. Trimming left V 2 bases short and J 5 bases short, with 18 bases between. Sequenced sample: blood. The origin of this receptor is a woman in her 30s with Graves' ophthalmopathy. V gene TRBV7-3 combines with J gene TRBJ2-5, with D perhaps assigned TRBD1 or TRBD2 (5 bases each). The CDR3 DNA sequence: TGTGCCAGCAGCTTAGAGGGCCGACAGAACGATGAGACCCAGTACTTC. Encoded protein: CASSLEGRQNDETQYF.